Listed below are T cell receptor beta chains from one sample, sequenced in a study of read filtering for tumor transcriptome and immune sequencing. TCRdb reprocessed the reads via MiXCR and lists one record per CDR3 protein. Altogether tens of thousands of distinct CDR3 sequences are present, roughly an eighth being singletons, with the ten largest covering around 66%. Sequencing was performed on a population of CD138-negative cells sorted from bone marrow. These receptors were taken from a donor older than 35 with multiple myeloma. Both conserved end residues are part of each CDR3. D genes are given only for firm matches. Clone size is stated in some rows and not others, as once, few, many or a class when expanded.

J gene: TRBJ1-1
V gene: TRBV6-5
D gene: TRBD1
clone size: many
CDR3 protein: CASSLGQRTEAFF
CDR3 DNA: TGTGCCAGCAGTTTGGGACAGCGCACTGAAGCTTTCTTT

J gene: TRBJ2-3
V gene: TRBV5-1
D gene: .
clone size: .
CDR3 protein: CASSRGQARTDTQYF
CDR3 DNA: TGCGCCAGCAGCCGCGGACAAGCAAGGACGGATACGCAGTATTTT

J gene: TRBJ2-1
V gene: TRBV29-1
D gene: .
clone size: once
CDR3 protein: CSVGAHNEQFF
CDR3 DNA: TGCAGCGTTGGAGCCCACAATGAGCAGTTCTTC

J gene: TRBJ1-1
V gene: TRBV11-2
D gene: .
clone size: many
CDR3 protein: CASTQQVSNTEAFF
CDR3 DNA: TGTGCCAGCACCCAACAAGTTTCGAACACTGAAGCTTTCTTT

J gene: TRBJ2-2
V gene: TRBV2
D gene: .
clone size: many
CDR3 protein: CASTPDITNTGELFF
CDR3 DNA: TGTGCCAGCACTCCGGACATAACGAACACCGGGGAGCTGTTTTTT

J gene: TRBJ2-7
V gene: TRBV12-3/TRBV12-4
D gene: TRBD2
clone size: .
CDR3 protein: CASSLAGGYEQYF
CDR3 DNA: TGTGCCAGCAGCCTAGCGGGAGGCTACGAGCAGTACTTC

J gene: TRBJ2-7
V gene: TRBV5-1
D gene: TRBD2
clone size: many
CDR3 protein: CASSWTLAGPDYEQYF
CDR3 DNA: TGCGCCAGCAGCTGGACGCTAGCGGGGCCCGACTACGAGCAGTACTTC

J gene: TRBJ2-1
V gene: TRBV2
D gene: TRBD2
clone size: many
CDR3 protein: CASSEASGAAYNEQFF
CDR3 DNA: TGTGCCAGCAGTGAAGCTAGCGGGGCCGCCTACAATGAGCAGTTCTTC

J gene: TRBJ2-1
V gene: TRBV11-2
D gene: TRBD1
clone size: many
CDR3 protein: CASSFPRGQGSSYDEQFF
CDR3 DNA: TGTGCCAGCAGCTTCCCCAGGGGACAGGGGAGCTCCTACGATGAGCAGTTCTTC

J gene: TRBJ2-7
V gene: TRBV29-1
D gene: TRBD2
clone size: many
CDR3 protein: CSVEGGTSGDHEQYF
CDR3 DNA: TGCAGCGTTGAAGGGGGGACTAGCGGTGATCACGAGCAGTACTTC

J gene: TRBJ2-4
V gene: TRBV12-3/TRBV12-4
D gene: .
clone size: many
CDR3 protein: CASSFVGAAKNIQYF
CDR3 DNA: TGTGCCAGCAGTTTCGTGGGAGCCGCCAAAAACATTCAGTACTTC

J gene: TRBJ1-1
V gene: TRBV5-1
D gene: .
clone size: many
CDR3 protein: CASSLIGQNTEAFF
CDR3 DNA: TGCGCCAGCAGCTTGATTGGGCAGAACACTGAAGCTTTCTTT

J gene: TRBJ2-5
V gene: TRBV29-1
D gene: TRBD1
clone size: many
CDR3 protein: CSVGGDRGTKTQYF
CDR3 DNA: TGCAGCGTTGGGGGTGACAGGGGTACGAAGACCCAGTACTTC

J gene: TRBJ2-1
V gene: TRBV6-6
D gene: TRBD2
clone size: .
CDR3 protein: CASRAWGGIYNEQFF
CDR3 DNA: TGTGCCAGCAGAGCCTGGGGGGGGATTTACAATGAGCAGTTCTTC

J gene: TRBJ2-1
V gene: TRBV12-3/TRBV12-4
D gene: TRBD1
clone size: many
CDR3 protein: CASSLGTGHTGYNEQFF
CDR3 DNA: TGTGCCAGCAGTCTCGGGACAGGTCATACCGGATACAATGAGCAGTTCTTC

J gene: TRBJ1-5
V gene: TRBV11-2
D gene: .
clone size: .
CDR3 protein: CASIQGRRNQPQHF
CDR3 DNA: TGTGCCAGCATCCAGGGTAGGAGAAATCAGCCCCAGCATTTT

J gene: TRBJ1-3
V gene: TRBV7-9
D gene: .
clone size: .
CDR3 protein: CASSLAVEVGNTIYF
CDR3 DNA: TGTGCCAGCAGCTTAGCGGTGGAGGTCGGAAACACCATATATTTT

J gene: TRBJ1-1
V gene: TRBV4-1
D gene: .
clone size: many
CDR3 protein: CASSQETGQLNTEAFF
CDR3 DNA: TGCGCCAGCAGCCAAGAGACCGGACAGCTGAACACTGAAGCTTTCTTT

J gene: TRBJ2-7
V gene: TRBV7-2
D gene: TRBD2
clone size: .
CDR3 protein: CASSPVAGTVYELYF
CDR3 DNA: TGTGCCAGCAGCCCGGTAGCGGGAACTGTTTACGAGCTGTACTTC

J gene: TRBJ2-4
V gene: TRBV6-1
D gene: .
clone size: many
CDR3 protein: CASSEEGGIKNIQYF
CDR3 DNA: TGTGCCAGCAGTGAAGAGGGAGGAATCAAAAACATTCAGTACTTC

J gene: TRBJ2-2
V gene: TRBV5-1
D gene: .
clone size: many
CDR3 protein: CASNPEASNTGELFF
CDR3 DNA: TGCGCCAGCAATCCAGAAGCTTCGAACACCGGGGAGCTGTTTTTT

J gene: TRBJ2-1
V gene: TRBV5-6
D gene: TRBD2
clone size: .
CDR3 protein: CASSLAEREDYNEQFF
CDR3 DNA: TGTGCCAGCAGCTTGGCCGAGCGGGAGGATTACAATGAGCAGTTCTTC

J gene: TRBJ2-2
V gene: TRBV11-2
D gene: TRBD1
clone size: .
CDR3 protein: CASRPQGTGERLF
CDR3 DNA: TGTGCCAGCAGGCCACAGGGGACCGGGGAGCGGTTGTTT

J gene: TRBJ2-1
V gene: TRBV11-2
D gene: TRBD2
clone size: many
CDR3 protein: CASSWGAGGYNEQFF
CDR3 DNA: TGTGCCAGCAGCTGGGGGGCGGGGGGATACAATGAGCAGTTCTTC

J gene: TRBJ2-3
V gene: TRBV28
D gene: TRBD2
clone size: .
CDR3 protein: CASSFVGRRGDTQYF
CDR3 DNA: TGTGCCAGCAGTTTCGTCGGGAGGAGGGGAGATACGCAGTATTTC

J gene: TRBJ2-4
V gene: TRBV7-2
D gene: .
clone size: few
CDR3 protein: CASSLEARADGKNIQYF
CDR3 DNA: TGTGCCAGCAGCTTAGAGGCCAGGGCAGATGGCAAAAACATTCAGTACTTC

J gene: TRBJ2-2
V gene: TRBV28
D gene: TRBD2
clone size: .
CDR3 protein: CASSLIREATGELFF
CDR3 DNA: TGTGCCAGCAGTTTAATCCGGGAGGCCACCGGGGAGCTGTTTTTT

J gene: TRBJ1-1
V gene: TRBV29-1
D gene: TRBD1
clone size: many
CDR3 protein: CSVGTGTGFLYTEAFF
CDR3 DNA: TGCAGCGTAGGCACCGGGACAGGGTTTTTGTACACTGAAGCTTTCTTT

J gene: TRBJ2-1
V gene: TRBV5-8
D gene: .
clone size: many
CDR3 protein: CASSLAQGKGRQFF
CDR3 DNA: TGTGCCAGCAGCTTGGCGCAGGGTAAAGGTCGGCAGTTCTTC

J gene: TRBJ2-1
V gene: TRBV6-1
D gene: .
clone size: many
CDR3 protein: CASSVDSYNEQFF
CDR3 DNA: TGTGCCAGCAGTGTCGACAGTTACAATGAGCAGTTCTTC

J gene: TRBJ2-3
V gene: TRBV11-2
D gene: .
clone size: many
CDR3 protein: CASWGGDSSTDTQYF
CDR3 DNA: TGTGCCAGCTGGGGCGGGGACAGCAGCACAGATACGCAGTATTTT

J gene: TRBJ2-6
V gene: TRBV2
D gene: TRBD1
clone size: many
CDR3 protein: CATQQGAGANVLTF
CDR3 DNA: TGTGCCACCCAACAGGGGGCTGGGGCCAACGTCCTGACTTTC

J gene: TRBJ1-1
V gene: TRBV7-9
D gene: TRBD1
clone size: few
CDR3 protein: CASSSGQGASEAFF
CDR3 DNA: TGTGCCAGCAGCTCGGGACAGGGGGCCTCTGAAGCTTTCTTT

J gene: TRBJ1-1
V gene: TRBV11-2
D gene: .
clone size: many
CDR3 protein: CASSPGSRGRNTEAFF
CDR3 DNA: TGTGCCAGCAGCCCAGGGTCACGAGGGCGGAACACTGAAGCTTTCTTT

J gene: TRBJ2-3
V gene: TRBV4-1
D gene: TRBD2
clone size: many
CDR3 protein: CASSQALAGEQDTQYF
CDR3 DNA: TGCGCCAGCAGCCAAGCGTTAGCGGGAGAACAAGATACGCAGTATTTT

J gene: TRBJ2-1
V gene: TRBV29-1
D gene: .
clone size: once
CDR3 protein: CSGGALYNEQFF
CDR3 DNA: TGCAGCGGCGGGGCCCTTTACAATGAGCAGTTCTTC

J gene: TRBJ2-3
V gene: TRBV29-1
D gene: .
clone size: many
CDR3 protein: CSVENTRNTDTQYF
CDR3 DNA: TGCAGCGTTGAGAACACAAGGAACACAGATACGCAGTATTTT

J gene: TRBJ2-7
V gene: TRBV29-1
D gene: .
clone size: many
CDR3 protein: CSVLTGYEQYF
CDR3 DNA: TGCAGCGTCCTGACAGGCTACGAGCAGTACTTC

J gene: TRBJ2-7
V gene: TRBV27
D gene: TRBD2
clone size: many
CDR3 protein: CASSLVLAGTYEQYF
CDR3 DNA: TGTGCCAGCAGTTTAGTACTAGCGGGGACCTACGAGCAGTACTTC

J gene: TRBJ2-1
V gene: TRBV20-1
D gene: TRBD2
clone size: many
CDR3 protein: CSARELSYNEQFF
CDR3 DNA: TGCAGTGCGCGGGAGCTCTCCTACAATGAGCAGTTCTTC

J gene: TRBJ2-2
V gene: TRBV28
D gene: .
clone size: many
CDR3 protein: CASSFLRGIAGELFF
CDR3 DNA: TGTGCCAGCAGTTTTTTGAGGGGGATAGCGGGGGAGCTGTTTTTT

J gene: TRBJ2-2
V gene: TRBV13
D gene: .
clone size: .
CDR3 protein: CASSLGRGTGELFF
CDR3 DNA: TGTGCCAGCAGCTTAGGCCGGGGCACCGGGGAGCTGTTTTTT

J gene: TRBJ2-1
V gene: TRBV29-1
D gene: .
clone size: few
CDR3 protein: CSVGTGYSYNEQFF
CDR3 DNA: TGCAGCGTTGGCACAGGTTACTCCTACAATGAGCAGTTCTTC

J gene: TRBJ2-7
V gene: TRBV20-1
D gene: .
clone size: .
CDR3 protein: CSARDLIERIQYF
CDR3 DNA: TGCAGTGCTAGAGACTTAATCGAGAGAATACAGTACTTC

J gene: TRBJ2-1
V gene: TRBV10-3
D gene: .
clone size: many
CDR3 protein: CAIRNSRQSYNEQFF
CDR3 DNA: TGTGCCATCAGGAATAGTAGGCAGAGCTACAATGAGCAGTTCTTC

J gene: TRBJ2-3
V gene: TRBV11-2
D gene: TRBD2
clone size: .
CDR3 protein: CASSFDLGLAISDTQYF
CDR3 DNA: TGTGCCAGCAGCTTTGATCTGGGACTAGCAATCTCAGATACGCAGTATTTT

J gene: TRBJ2-2
V gene: TRBV5-4
D gene: .
clone size: many
CDR3 protein: CASTSGTTNTGELFF
CDR3 DNA: TGTGCCAGCACCTCCGGGACAACGAACACCGGGGAGCTGTTTTTT

J gene: TRBJ2-1
V gene: TRBV7-2
D gene: TRBD2
clone size: many
CDR3 protein: CASSRGLASNEQFF
CDR3 DNA: TGTGCCAGCAGCCGTGGACTAGCTAGCAATGAGCAGTTCTTC

J gene: TRBJ1-5
V gene: TRBV10-2
D gene: .
clone size: many
CDR3 protein: CASSRSDMSQPQHF
CDR3 DNA: TGCGCCAGCAGCCGTTCGGACATGAGTCAGCCCCAGCATTTT

J gene: TRBJ2-7
V gene: TRBV27
D gene: TRBD1
clone size: few
CDR3 protein: CASSRPGQSYEQYF
CDR3 DNA: TGTGCCAGCAGTCGCCCGGGACAGTCCTACGAGCAGTACTTC

J gene: TRBJ2-7
V gene: TRBV7-9
D gene: .
clone size: many
CDR3 protein: CASSSTEGYEQYF
CDR3 DNA: TGTGCCAGCAGCTCAACAGAGGGCTACGAGCAGTACTTC

J gene: TRBJ2-7
V gene: TRBV27
D gene: .
clone size: .
CDR3 protein: CASSLQPLAYEQYF
CDR3 DNA: TGTGCCAGCAGTCTCCAACCCCTCGCGTACGAGCAGTACTTC

J gene: TRBJ1-1
V gene: TRBV7-2
D gene: .
clone size: many
CDR3 protein: CASSRMRGANTEAFF
CDR3 DNA: TGTGCCAGCAGCAGAATGAGGGGGGCGAACACTGAAGCTTTCTTT

J gene: TRBJ2-1
V gene: TRBV24-1
D gene: TRBD1
clone size: many
CDR3 protein: CATSDTTGESYNEQFF
CDR3 DNA: TGTGCCACCAGTGATACCACAGGGGAGTCGTACAATGAGCAGTTCTTC